Listed below are T cell receptor beta chains from one sample, sequenced in a study of blood T cells in healthy people across ages. One entry per CDR3 protein results from TCRdb running MiXCR on the 5' RACE reads. In the table there are over 950,000 distinct CDR3 sequences, around two fifths of which are singletons. Sequencing used blood. These receptors were obtained from a man aged 18 to 29 in good health. Both conserved end residues are part of each CDR3. The D gene is left open where the match is weak. Clone size, where shown, is once, few, many, or a class for clones that have expanded.

d_call,v_call,clone_size,j_call,cdr3_aa,cdr3_nt
.,TRBV27,.,TRBJ1-6,CASSVSGNSPLHF,TGTGCCAGCAGTGTATCGGGGAATTCACCCCTCCACTTT
.,TRBV7-9,.,TRBJ2-3,CASSFSSASTDTQYF,TGTGCCAGCAGCTTCTCTAGCGCCAGCACAGATACGCAGTATTTT
.,TRBV4-1,.,TRBJ2-4,CASSQEYIQYF,TGCGCCAGCAGCCAAGAGTACATTCAGTACTTC
.,TRBV5-1,once,TRBJ2-3,CASSLMIGSPEKSTDTQYF,TGCGCCAGCAGCTTGATGATAGGCAGCCCAGAGAAAAGCACAGATACGCAGTATTTT
.,TRBV4-2,.,TRBJ2-7,CASSLLGGGSEYNEQYF,TGTGCCAGCAGCCTCCTAGGGGGGGGGTCCGAGTACAATGAGCAGTACTTC
.,TRBV27,.,TRBJ1-1,CASSLLSVNTEAFF,TGTGCCAGCAGTTTATTATCGGTGAACACTGAAGCTTTCTTT
TRBD2,TRBV20-1,.,TRBJ2-5,CSARDSMGLAGATRYNEQYF,TGCAGTGCTAGAGATTCTATGGGGCTAGCGGGGGCCACGAGGTACAATGAGCAGTACTTC
.,TRBV6-1,.,TRBJ1-2,CASSVQGIDGYTF,TGTGCCAGCAGTGTACAGGGCATCGATGGCTACACCTTC
.,TRBV20-1,.,TRBJ2-4,CSSRQPDLVKNIQYF,TGCAGTTCCCGACAGCCAGATCTGGTCAAAAACATTCAGTACTTC
.,TRBV9,few,TRBJ2-6,CASSVWGRGASKSGANVLTF,TGTGCCAGCAGCGTCTGGGGCAGGGGGGCATCCAAGTCTGGGGCCAACGTCCTGACTTTC
.,TRBV7-2,.,TRBJ1-5,CASSDPQGQPQHF,TGTGCCAGCAGTGACCCTCAGGGACAGCCCCAGCATTTT
.,TRBV7-8,.,TRBJ2-3,CASSSARTDTDTQYF,TGTGCCAGCAGCTCAGCACGGACAGACACAGATACGCAGTATTTT
.,TRBV5-1,once,TRBJ1-6,CASSGGPNSLLHF,TGCGCCAGCAGCGGGGGCCCAAATTCACTCCTCCACTTT
TRBD2,TRBV4-2,few,TRBJ2-3,CASSQGGLAENTDTQYF,TGTGCCAGCAGCCAAGGAGGGCTAGCGGAGAACACAGATACGCAGTATTTT
.,TRBV6-2/TRBV6-3,few,TRBJ2-5,CASSSGEQETQYF,TGTGCCAGCAGTTCTGGGGAACAAGAGACCCAGTACTTC
TRBD2,TRBV27,few,TRBJ2-1,CASILRLAGLPYEQFF,TGTGCCAGCATTCTCCGACTAGCGGGATTACCATATGAGCAGTTCTTC
.,TRBV7-9,.,TRBJ2-3,CASSLTGDTDTQYF,TGTGCCAGCAGCTTAACCGGGGACACAGATACGCAGTATTTT
.,TRBV6-1,.,TRBJ2-1,CASSEASFRTSSYNEQFF,TGTGCCAGCAGTGAAGCGTCCTTTAGGACTTCTTCCTACAATGAGCAGTTCTTC
.,TRBV2,.,TRBJ1-4,CASSERPLGGEVEKLFF,TGTGCCAGCAGTGAGCGTCCCCTCGGGGGCGAGGTAGAAAAACTGTTTTTT
.,TRBV6-1,.,TRBJ2-3,CASINGEYFTDTQYF,TGTGCCAGCATTAACGGGGAATATTTCACAGATACGCAGTATTTT
.,TRBV7-7,.,TRBJ2-3,CASSLSVWGEGTDTQYF,TGTGCCAGCAGCTTAAGTGTGTGGGGAGAAGGCACAGATACGCAGTATTTT
.,TRBV2,.,TRBJ2-1,CASKSAGAYNEQFF,TGTGCCAGCAAATCGGCGGGGGCTTACAATGAGCAGTTCTTC
TRBD1,TRBV28,many,TRBJ2-7,CASSQQTGIDEQYF,TGTGCCAGCAGTCAACAGACAGGGATCGACGAGCAGTACTTC
.,TRBV28,few,TRBJ2-5,CASSPAQTYQETQYF,TGTGCCAGCAGCCCGGCCCAAACGTACCAAGAGACCCAGTACTTC
.,TRBV12-3/TRBV12-4,.,TRBJ1-3,CASRWGANTIYF,TGTGCCAGCAGGTGGGGGGCTAACACCATATATTTT
TRBD1,TRBV27,few,TRBJ2-5,CASSLGAGGGVVHFQETQYF,TGTGCCAGCAGTTTAGGGGCAGGGGGCGGTGTTGTGCATTTCCAGGAGACCCAGTACTTC
.,TRBV29-1,many,TRBJ1-1,CSVTNRATEAFF,TGCAGCGTTACGAATAGAGCCACTGAAGCTTTCTTT
.,TRBV4-1,few,TRBJ2-7,CASSQDLGVEQYF,TGCGCCAGCAGCCAAGATTTAGGGGTCGAGCAGTACTTC